This T cell receptor (beta chain) comes out of a study of tumor-infiltrating lymphocytes in localized non-small cell lung cancer. Findings and limits, study-wide: Tumors had more T cell infiltration than uninvolved lung, per TCRbeta sequencing and CD3 counts. Different pieces of the same tissue went to different assays, confounding technical variation with intratumor heterogeneity. Not all patients were TCR sequenced, owing to tissue quantity. Immunotypes IM1 and IM2 had similar TCR-derived T-cell fractions.

The table came from immunoSEQ multiplex PCR; TCRdb's copy has only in-frame clones and leaves some out. The table includes more than 10,000 clones, 80% to 90% detected once. Worth noting for this clone: Antigen unknown.

The V segment lost 0 bases and the J segment 5 bases; nucleotides outside the gene matches: 5. The CDR3 is made up of 16 amino acids. CDR1 is MNHEY, CDR2 SMNVEV, per germline (reference sequence). The V and J genes are TRBV27 and TRBJ1-4; 8 bases map to TRBD1. Specimen: uninvolved lung tissue not adjacent to the tumor. The sequence derives from a human donor with non-small cell lung cancer. CDR3 bases: TGTGCCAGCAGTTTATCGGGACAGGTTCGCAATGAAAAACTGTTTTTT. It is translated as CASSLSGQVRNEKLFF.